The TCR beta chain under discussion was sequenced for a study of CD8+ T cells in alopecia areata. Regarding the study as a whole: In lesional scalp, particularly from alopecia totalis/universalis, clonality was higher than in normal scalp.

Investigators isolated RNA and reverse transcribed it into cDNA to act as the sequencing template. The repertoire was sequenced with immunoSEQ multiplex PCR; TCRdb's copy has only in-frame clones and lacks some. The table lists about 140,000 clones, roughly 64% of them singletons. The CDR3 sequence is 14 residues long. V was clipped by 2 bases and J by 8 bases, with 16 bases between them. Germline V gene sequence: CDR1 GTSNPN, CDR2 SVGIG (reference sequence). As for this clone: Its antigen is unidentified.

The sample here was CD4+ T cells sorted from blood, taken at week 0. The chain recombines TRBV30 with TRBJ2-1; maybe TRBD2 (6 bases). The clonotype comes from a human donor with alopecia areata. The CDR3: CAWSMGLRGDEQFF. The CDR3, as DNA: TGTGCCTGGAGTATGGGACTCCGGGGCGATGAGCAGTTCTTC. The complete variable domain, with remaining parts taken from reference TRBV30 and TRBJ2-1, reads SQTIHQWPATLVQPVGSPLSLECTVEGTSNPNLYWYRQAAGRGLQLLFYSVGIGQISSEVPQNLSASRPQDRQFILSSKKLLLSDSGFYLCAWSMGLRGDEQFFGPGTRLTVL.